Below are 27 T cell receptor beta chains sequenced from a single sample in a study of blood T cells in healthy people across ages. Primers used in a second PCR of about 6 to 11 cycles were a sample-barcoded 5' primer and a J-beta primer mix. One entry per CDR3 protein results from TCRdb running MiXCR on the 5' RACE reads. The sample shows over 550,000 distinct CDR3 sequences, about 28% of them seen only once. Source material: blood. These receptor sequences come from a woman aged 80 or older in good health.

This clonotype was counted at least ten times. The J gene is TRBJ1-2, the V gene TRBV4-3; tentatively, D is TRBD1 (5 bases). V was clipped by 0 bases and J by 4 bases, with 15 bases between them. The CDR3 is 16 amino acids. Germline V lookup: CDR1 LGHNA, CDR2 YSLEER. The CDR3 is CASSQDRGRSGYGYTF. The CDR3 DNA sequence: TGCGCCAGCAGCCAAGATCGGGGGAGGTCGGGCTATGGCTACACCTTC.

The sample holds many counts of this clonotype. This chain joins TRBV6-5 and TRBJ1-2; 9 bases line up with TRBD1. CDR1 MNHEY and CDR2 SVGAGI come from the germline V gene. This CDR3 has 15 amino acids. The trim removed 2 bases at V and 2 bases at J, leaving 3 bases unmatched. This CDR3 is CASSYVGQGNYGYTF. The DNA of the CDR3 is TGTGCCAGCAGTTACGTGGGACAGGGAAACTATGGCTACACCTTC.

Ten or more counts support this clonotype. CDR3: CATSRDRGSSYEQYF. In DNA form, the CDR3 reads TGTGCCACCAGCAGAGATCGTGGTTCCTCCTACGAGCAGTACTTC. The rearrangement joins TRBV15 to TRBJ2-7; D call uncertain. CDR3 length equals 15 residues. Germline loops: CDR1 LNHNV, CDR2 YYDKDF (reference sequence). V was cut by 0 bases and J by 0 bases, with 9 bases left in between.

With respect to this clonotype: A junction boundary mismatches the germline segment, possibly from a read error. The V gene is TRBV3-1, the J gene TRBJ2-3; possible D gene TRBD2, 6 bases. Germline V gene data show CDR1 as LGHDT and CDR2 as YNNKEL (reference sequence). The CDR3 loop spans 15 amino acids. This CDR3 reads CASSPAGLSTDAQYF. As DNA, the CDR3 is TGTGCCAGCAGCCCGGCCGGACTAAGCACAGATGCGCAGTATTTT.

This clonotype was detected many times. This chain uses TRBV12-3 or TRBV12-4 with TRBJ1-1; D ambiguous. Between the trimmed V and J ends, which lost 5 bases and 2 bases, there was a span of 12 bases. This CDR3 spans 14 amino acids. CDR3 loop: CASSLSADNTEAFF. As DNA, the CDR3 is TGTGCCAGCAGTCTATCAGCAGATAACACTGAAGCTTTCTTT.

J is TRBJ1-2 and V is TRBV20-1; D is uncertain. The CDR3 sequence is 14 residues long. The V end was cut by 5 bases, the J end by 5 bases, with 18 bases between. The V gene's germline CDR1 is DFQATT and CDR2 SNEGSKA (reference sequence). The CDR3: CSAVGHQIGYGYTF. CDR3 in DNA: TGCAGTGCTGTCGGGCATCAGATCGGGTATGGCTACACCTTC.

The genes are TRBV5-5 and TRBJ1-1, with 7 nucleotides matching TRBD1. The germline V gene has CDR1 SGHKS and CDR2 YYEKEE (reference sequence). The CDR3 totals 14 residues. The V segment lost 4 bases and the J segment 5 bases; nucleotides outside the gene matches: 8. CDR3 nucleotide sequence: TGTGCCAGCAGCCTTGGACAGGACTTTACTGAAGCTTTCTTT. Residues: CASSLGQDFTEAFF.

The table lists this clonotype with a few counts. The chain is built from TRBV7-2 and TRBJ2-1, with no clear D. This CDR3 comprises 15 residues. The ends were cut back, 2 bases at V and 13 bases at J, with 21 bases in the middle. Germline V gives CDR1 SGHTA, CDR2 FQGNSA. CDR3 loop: CASSLFQVPQETQFF. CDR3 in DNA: TGTGCCAGCAGCTTATTCCAGGTCCCTCAAGAGACTCAGTTCTTC.

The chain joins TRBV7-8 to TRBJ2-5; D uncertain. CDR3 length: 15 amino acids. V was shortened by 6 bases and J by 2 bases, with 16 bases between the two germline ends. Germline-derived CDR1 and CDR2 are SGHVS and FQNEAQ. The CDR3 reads CASRRERVRQETQYF. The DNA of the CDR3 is TGTGCCAGCAGACGAGAACGGGTTCGGCAAGAGACCCAGTACTTC.

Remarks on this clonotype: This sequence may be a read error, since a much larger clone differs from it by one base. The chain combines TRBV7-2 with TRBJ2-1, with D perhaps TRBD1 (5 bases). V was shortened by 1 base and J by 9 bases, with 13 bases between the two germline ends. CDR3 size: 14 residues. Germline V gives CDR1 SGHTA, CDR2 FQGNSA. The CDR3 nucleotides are TGTGCCAGCAGCTTAGGCGCCAGGGCTGGTGAGCAGTTCTTC. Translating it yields CASSLGARAGEQFF.

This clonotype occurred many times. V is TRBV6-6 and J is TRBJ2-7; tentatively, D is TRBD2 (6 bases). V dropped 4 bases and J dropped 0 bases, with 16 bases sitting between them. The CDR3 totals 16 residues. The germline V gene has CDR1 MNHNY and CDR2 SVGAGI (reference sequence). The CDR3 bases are TGTGCCAGCAGTTTGGGTAGGGGACTGAGCTCCTACGAGCAGTACTTC. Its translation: CASSLGRGLSSYEQYF.

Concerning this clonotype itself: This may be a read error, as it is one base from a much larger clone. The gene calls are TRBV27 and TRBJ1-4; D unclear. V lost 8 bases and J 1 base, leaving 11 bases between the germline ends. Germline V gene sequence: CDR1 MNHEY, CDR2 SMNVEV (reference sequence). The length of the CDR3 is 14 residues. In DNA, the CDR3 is TGTGCCAGCGGTTCTCCAGGAACTAATGAAAAACTGTTTTTT. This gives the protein CASGSPGTNEKLFF.

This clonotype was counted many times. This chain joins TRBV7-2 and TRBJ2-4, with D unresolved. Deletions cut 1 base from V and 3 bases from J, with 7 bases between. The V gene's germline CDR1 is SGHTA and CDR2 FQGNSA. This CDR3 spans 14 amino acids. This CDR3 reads CASSLVASKNIQYF. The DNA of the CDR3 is TGTGCCAGCAGCTTAGTAGCCAGCAAAAACATTCAGTACTTC.

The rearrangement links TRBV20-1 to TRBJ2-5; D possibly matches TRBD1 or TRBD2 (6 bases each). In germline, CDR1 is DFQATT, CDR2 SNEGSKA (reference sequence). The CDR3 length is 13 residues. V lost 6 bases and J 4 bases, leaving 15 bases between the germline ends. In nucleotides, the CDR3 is TGCAGTGCCCCGACTAGAGGGGGAGAGACCCAGTACTTC. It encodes CSAPTRGGETQYF.

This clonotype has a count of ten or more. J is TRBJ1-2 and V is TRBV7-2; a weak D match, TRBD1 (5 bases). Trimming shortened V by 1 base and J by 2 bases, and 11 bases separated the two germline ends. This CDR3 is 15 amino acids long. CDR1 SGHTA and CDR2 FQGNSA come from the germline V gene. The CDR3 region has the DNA TGTGCCAGCAGCTTAGGGCAGGGACCGAACTATGGCTACACCTTC. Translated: CASSLGQGPNYGYTF.

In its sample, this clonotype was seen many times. For the CDR3, the DNA is TGTGCCAGCTCAAAACCGGGACAGAAATACAATGAGCAGTTCTTC. This codes for CASSKPGQKYNEQFF. The V call is TRBV18, the J call TRBJ2-1; 7 bases map to TRBD1. This CDR3 has 15 amino acids. Trimming took 5 bases from V and 4 from J; bases not matched to a gene: 8. The germline gives CDR1 KGHSH, CDR2 LQKENI.

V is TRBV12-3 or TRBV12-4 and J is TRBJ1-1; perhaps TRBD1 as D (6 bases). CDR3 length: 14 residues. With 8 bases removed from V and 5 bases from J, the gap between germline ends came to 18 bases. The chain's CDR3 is CASATLGGRTEAFF. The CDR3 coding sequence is TGTGCCAGCGCAACCCTAGGGGGGCGGACTGAAGCTTTCTTT.

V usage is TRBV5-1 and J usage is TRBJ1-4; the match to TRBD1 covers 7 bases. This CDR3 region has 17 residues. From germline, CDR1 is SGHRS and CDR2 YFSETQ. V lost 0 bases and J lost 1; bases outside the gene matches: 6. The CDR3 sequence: CASSLVDRIGTNEKLFF. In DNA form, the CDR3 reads TGCGCCAGCAGCTTGGTGGACAGGATCGGAACTAATGAAAAACTGTTTTTT.

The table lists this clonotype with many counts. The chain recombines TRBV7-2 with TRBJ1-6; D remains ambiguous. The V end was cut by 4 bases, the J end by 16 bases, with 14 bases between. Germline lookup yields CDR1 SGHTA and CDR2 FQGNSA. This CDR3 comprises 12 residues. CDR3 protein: CASSYTSLALHF. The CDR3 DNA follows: TGTGCCAGCAGCTACACCTCGTTAGCTCTCCACTTT.

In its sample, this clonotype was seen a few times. The CDR3 nucleotides are TGTGCCACTACCGGACAGGGGGCTGAGGGCTACACCTTC. Its protein product is CATTGQGAEGYTF. This chain links TRBV19 with TRBJ1-2, with 11 bases identical to TRBD1. The CDR3 consists of 13 residues. The V segment lost 10 bases and the J segment 8 bases; nucleotides outside the gene matches: 9. Germline CDR1 and CDR2: LNHDA and SQIVND (reference sequence).

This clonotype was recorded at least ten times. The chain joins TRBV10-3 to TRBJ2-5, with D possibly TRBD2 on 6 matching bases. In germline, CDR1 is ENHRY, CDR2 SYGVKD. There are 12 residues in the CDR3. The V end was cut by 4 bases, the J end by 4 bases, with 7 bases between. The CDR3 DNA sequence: TGTGCCATCAGTGCCGGGGGAGAGACCCAGTACTTC. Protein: CAISAGGETQYF.

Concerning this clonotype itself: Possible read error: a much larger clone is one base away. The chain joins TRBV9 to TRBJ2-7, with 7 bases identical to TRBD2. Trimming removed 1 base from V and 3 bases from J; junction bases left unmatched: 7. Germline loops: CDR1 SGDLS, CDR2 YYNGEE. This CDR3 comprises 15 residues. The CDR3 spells CASSVNPAGNYEQYF. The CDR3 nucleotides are TGTGCCAGCAGCGTAAACCCAGCGGGGAACTACGAGCAGTACTTC.

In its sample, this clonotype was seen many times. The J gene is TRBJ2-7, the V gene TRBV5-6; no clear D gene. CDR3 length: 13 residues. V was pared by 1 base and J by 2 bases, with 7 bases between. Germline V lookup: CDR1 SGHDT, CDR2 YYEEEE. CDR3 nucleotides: TGTGCCAGCAGCTTGACTGACACCTACGAGCAGTACTTC. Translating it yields CASSLTDTYEQYF.

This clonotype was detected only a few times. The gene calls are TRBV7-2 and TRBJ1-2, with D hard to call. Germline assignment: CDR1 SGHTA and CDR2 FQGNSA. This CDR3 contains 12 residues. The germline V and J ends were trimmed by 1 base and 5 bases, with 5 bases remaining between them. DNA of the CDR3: TGTGCCAGCAGCTTAGTGTCTTATGGCTACACCTTC. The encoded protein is CASSLVSYGYTF.

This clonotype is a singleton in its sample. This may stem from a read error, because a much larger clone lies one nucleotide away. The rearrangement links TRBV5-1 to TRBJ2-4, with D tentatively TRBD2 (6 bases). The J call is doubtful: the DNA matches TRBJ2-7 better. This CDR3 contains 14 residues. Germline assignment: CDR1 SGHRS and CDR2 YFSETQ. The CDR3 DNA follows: TGCGCCAGCAGCGCCGGGACGGGGGTCTCCGAGCAGTACTTC. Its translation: CASSAGTGVSEQYF.

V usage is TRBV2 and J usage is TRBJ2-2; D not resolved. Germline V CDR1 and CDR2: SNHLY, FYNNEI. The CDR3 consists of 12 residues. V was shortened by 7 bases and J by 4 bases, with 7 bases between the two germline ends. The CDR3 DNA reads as TGTGCCAGCAATCTATTCACCGGGGAGCTGTTTTTT. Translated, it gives CASNLFTGELFF.

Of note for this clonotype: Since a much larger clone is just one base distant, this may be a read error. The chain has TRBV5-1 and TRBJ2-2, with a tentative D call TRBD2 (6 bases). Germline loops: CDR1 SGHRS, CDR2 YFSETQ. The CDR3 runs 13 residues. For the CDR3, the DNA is TGCGCCAGCAGCTTGGACCCAGGCGGGGAGCGGTTTTTT. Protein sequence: CASSLDPGGERFF.